This record looks at one TCR beta chain sequence and its context. This clonotype has a handful of counts. Its target antigen remains unknown. Base qualities are missing; no much larger clone stands one base away. These data come from a study of T cells in Graves' hyperthyroidism and ophthalmopathy (dated by TCRdb to about 2019). In the study overall: Peripheral blood was sampled at the time of initial diagnosis, prior to any treatment. TCR V-J signatures able to tell the groups apart were searched for in a discovery cohort of 90 to 100 patients, of whom roughly 42 had Graves' ophthalmopathy and about 60 had stable Graves' hyperthyroidism. Prospective prediction of ophthalmopathy was tested in an independent validation cohort of approximately 19 hyperthyroidism patients and 15 to 17 patients who later progressed to ophthalmopathy. For training and testing, the approximately 97 patients in the discovery cohort were randomly divided in a 7:3 ratio. In roughly six Graves' hyperthyroidism patients, the study also compared T-cell repertoires from thyroid tissue with T-cell repertoires from blood. Once sampling was done, hyperthyroidism patients were given methimazole at a starting dose of 30 mg daily, whereas ophthalmopathy patients were given high-dose intravenous methylprednisolone. TCR Vbeta CDR3 sequencing of roughly 140 peripheral blood samples (under 45 ophthalmopathy, about 74 hyperthyroidism and roughly 17 progressor patients) is reported in the paper. The investigation overall reported the following: In cross-validation, a model built on a 13 V-J signature told ophthalmopathy apart from stable hyperthyroidism with roughly 87% sensitivity and 81% to 82% specificity, and in testing the same model reached 80%/75%. During validation, the model predicted progression to ophthalmopathy a median of about 6.3 months ahead of onset, with almost 71% sensitivity and more than 72% specificity. No statistical method was used to set the sample size in advance, and investigators knew the group allocation. Most expanded thyroid clonotypes (frequency above 0.001) were also detected in blood, a finding suggesting that blood repertoires may reflect thyroid immune responses.

V drops 1 base and J drops 6 bases, leaving 13 bases in between. Measured from the cysteine to the phenylalanine, the CDR3 is 14 residues long. CDR3 DNA is the only sequence kept; it has 42 bases, read in frame from the first base. The CDR1 and CDR2 encoded by the germline V gene (reference sequence) are SEHNR and FQNEAQ. TCR beta CDR3 regions were amplified from RNA transcripts. A first-round RT-PCR of the TCR CDR3 used the HTBI primer set with the Qiagen OneStep RT-PCR kit. Libraries were constructed in a second round of multiplex PCR, after which size selection and purification were carried out. Libraries were sequenced paired-end with 100 bp reads on an Illumina HiSeq2000. The study's own analysis went as follows. SOAPnuke was used to process the raw data, removing reads that contained adapters or uncalled bases, had a mean Phred below 15, or lacked an exact match to the constant primer or identifier. High-quality paired reads were merged using COPE v1.2.5, and each unique nucleotide sequence was defined as a clonotype. MiTCR v1.1 was used to align the clonotypes against IMGT TRBV, TRBD and TRBJ reference segments. The analysis was restricted to V-J combinations with a frequency above 0.0001, which together covered 99.2% of the repertoires. A TCS score was defined as the ratio of F50 (clonal expansion) to E x V (chaos), with BLOSUM62-based TCRdist applied between CDR3 peptides within each V-J. Welch's t-statistics and random forest reduced roughly 530 V-J features to 13, which were used in a naive Bayes classifier (R e1071). The public reads were reanalyzed by TCRdb: fastp trimming at Q25, MiXCR alignment, in-frame beta chains only. Entries that share a CDR3 protein sequence are merged under the most common genes and DNA. The V and J calls reflect TCRdb's pipeline rather than the authors' work. For this sample the table gives approximately 530,000 distinct CDR3 sequences, of which 16% were detected only once. Clones ranked in the top ten supply around 19% of the sample.

A patient counted as having stable Graves' hyperthyroidism if no progression to ophthalmopathy occurred over 18 months of follow-up. Hyperthyroidism patients were newly diagnosed, with disease duration under 2 months, and aged 18 to 65 years. The study excluded patients with uncontrolled infections, other autoimmune diseases, pregnancy or lactation. Diagnoses were established on the basis of clinical symptoms, serum thyroxine and TRAb, thyroid ultrasound, and orbital computed tomography. PBMCs were separated from under 12 ml of fresh peripheral blood using Ficoll-Paque density gradient centrifugation. Total RNA was extracted using Trizol reagent, and RNA quality was assessed on an Agilent 2100 Bioanalyzer.

Sequencing was performed on blood. The V and J genes are TRBV7-9 and TRBJ2-7; TRBD1 could be the D gene, as 5 bases match. The sequence came from a woman aged 18-29 years with Graves' hyperthyroidism. DNA sequence: TGTGCCAGCAGCTTAGATAGGTTAGGGGCCGAGCAGTACTTC. Its protein is CASSLDRLGAEQYF.